This record looks at one T cell receptor (beta chain) sequence and its context. Cells sorted as Tregs were CD4+, CD25+ and CD127-/low. The CDR3 sequence is 14 residues long. The germline gives CDR1 SGHRS, CDR2 YFSETQ. Trimming took 3 bases from V and 9 from J; bases not matched to a gene: 9. TCRdb passed the 5' RACE reads through MiXCR, listing each CDR3 protein once. The sample shows about 40,000 distinct CDR3 sequences, roughly a fifth of them seen only once. The clonotype comes from a female donor with breast cancer. Sequencing was performed on Tregs sorted from blood. This rearrangement joins TRBV5-1 to TRBJ2-4, with 7 bases aligning to TRBD2. CDR3 coding DNA: TGCGCCAGCAGCTCCCCGGCCCGCGGGAGCATTCAGTACTTC. Its translation is CASSSPARGSIQYF. The whole variable domain, filled in from reference TRBV5-1 and TRBJ2-4, reads KAGVTQTPRYLIKTRGQQVTLSCSPISGHRSVSWYQQTPGQGLQFLFEYFSETQRNKGNFPGRFSGRQFSNSRSEMNVSTLELGDSALYLCASSSPARGSIQYFGAGTRLSVL.